A single sample gave rise to the 5 T cell receptor beta chains below, sequenced in a study of Ad26.COV2.S vaccination and SARS-CoV-2 variants. Specified treatment: 15 to 20 received Ad26.COV2.S at low or high dose, single or two shots; 5 received placebo; per-sample allocation not given. Repertoires come from day 63 after the first vaccine or placebo injection. Profiled with immunoSEQ multiplex PCR; TCRdb holds only in-frame clones, not every one. Of hundreds of thousands of clones in the sample, around 93% were seen once. Source: peripheral blood, taken in a trial of Ad26.COV2.S vaccine versus placebo. All receptors come from a person aged 18-65 years who received the Ad26.COV2.S COVID-19 vaccine or a placebo.

This clone has only one observation. V and J are TRBV6-2 or TRBV6-3 and TRBJ2-3, with 8 bases matching TRBD2. The V and J ends lost 4 bases and 2 bases, in that order; junction bases with no gene match: 14. The CDR3 spans 18 residues. The germline V gene has CDR1 MNHEY and CDR2 SVGEGT. The CDR3 region is CASSLHTTSGWYTDTQYF. The DNA for the CDR3 is TGTGCCAGCAGTTTACACACTACTAGCGGCTGGTACACAGATACGCAGTATTTT.

This chain connects TRBV30 to TRBJ2-7; D gene unclear. Germline assignment: CDR1 GTSNPN and CDR2 SVGIG (reference sequence). The CDR3 consists of 14 residues. The CDR3 sequence is CACQASERYYEQYF. The CDR3 DNA is TGTGCTTGTCAGGCCTCCGAGAGATACTACGAGCAGTACTTC.

The chain carries TRBV30 and TRBJ1-2; a possible D gene is TRBD1 (5 bases). The CDR3 has 13 amino acids. V lost 0 bases, J lost 7 bases, and 12 bases lay in between. In germline, CDR1 is GTSNPN, CDR2 SVGIG (reference sequence). The CDR3 nucleotides read TGTGCCTGGAGTGTACGGGGTGGGGGTGGCTACACCTTC. Protein product: CAWSVRGGGGYTF. The full variable domain, in which reference TRBV30 and TRBJ1-2 provide the parts outside the CDR3, is SQTIHQWPATLVQPVGSPLSLECTVEGTSNPNLYWYRQAAGRGLQLLFYSVGIGQISSEVPQNLSASRPQDRQFILSSKKLLLSDSGFYLCAWSVRGGGGYTFGSGTRLTVV.

The V call is TRBV7-9, the J call TRBJ1-6, with D tentatively TRBD1 (6 bases). There are 16 residues in the CDR3. V shed 1 base and J shed 9 bases, with 16 bases lying between them. Germline V gives CDR1 SEHNR, CDR2 FQNEAQ (reference sequence). This CDR3 reads CASSLDRGAFGSPLHF. In DNA form, the CDR3 reads TGTGCCAGCAGCTTAGATAGGGGGGCGTTCGGTTCACCCCTCCACTTT.

The CDR3 here is CASSHHPIDEKLFF. CDR3 bases: TGTGCCAGCAGTCACCACCCAATAGATGAAAAACTGTTTTTT. The V gene is TRBV6-7, the J gene TRBJ1-4, with D uncertain. TRBV6-7 is an ORF, with its function uncertain. V dropped 5 bases and J dropped 6 bases, with 13 bases sitting between them. The CDR3 runs 14 residues.